The 29 T cell receptor beta chains presented below share a single source sample, sequenced in a study of blood T cells in healthy people across ages. A second PCR of roughly 7 to 11 cycles used a sample-barcoded 5' primer and a J-beta primer mix. TCRdb recomputed calls from the 5' RACE reads with MiXCR, one row per CDR3 protein. The sample carries some 880,000 distinct CDR3 sequences, around 36% recorded once. Material: blood. The source of these receptors is a man between 18 and 35 years old in good health.

This clonotype was found once. The chain uses TRBV29-1 and TRBJ2-1, with D possibly TRBD2 on 6 matching bases. CDR3 length: 14 amino acids. The germline CDR1 and CDR2 sequences are SQVTM and ANQGSEA. Trimming left V 4 bases short and J 7 bases short, with 17 bases between. The CDR3 protein is CSVGVAGKGNEQFF. DNA for the CDR3: TGCAGCGTTGGGGTCGCGGGGAAGGGGAATGAGCAGTTCTTC.

On this clonotype: Lacking the conserved final phenylalanine or tryptophan, this CDR3 likely reflects a read error. J is TRBJ1-1 and V is TRBV28; D gene uncertain. CDR1 is MDHEN, CDR2 SYDVKM, per germline. The CDR3 is made up of 15 amino acids. CDR3 residues: CACSSMTEATSEAFY. The CDR3 DNA follows: TGTGCCTGCAGTTCCATGACCGAGGCGACTTCTGAAGCTTTCTAT.

J is TRBJ2-1 and V is TRBV10-3, with D possibly being TRBD1 or TRBD2 (5 bases each). V was shortened by 4 bases and J by 8 bases, with 15 bases between the two germline ends. Looked up from germline, CDR1 is ENHRY and CDR2 is SYGVKD. The CDR3 runs to 14 residues. CDR3 sequence: CAISGTSGTDEQFF. In DNA, the CDR3 is TGTGCCATCAGTGGAACCTCCGGGACGGATGAGCAGTTCTTC.

The rearrangement uses TRBV7-2 and TRBJ1-4; 9 nucleotides match TRBD1. J lost 8 bases, V lost 5 bases, and 9 bases had no gene match. This CDR3 region has 15 residues. Germline V gives CDR1 SGHTA, CDR2 FQGNSA. For the CDR3, the DNA is TGTGCCAGCAGCCTCCTCGGGACAGGGAGAGAAAAACTGTTTTTT. It yields the protein CASSLLGTGREKLFF.

This clonotype came up a few times. The chain couples TRBV14 to TRBJ2-1, with TRBD2 matching over 8 bases. The germline gives CDR1 SGHDN, CDR2 FVKESK. V was clipped by 6 bases and J by 7 bases; unmatched bases: 8. The CDR3 length is 14 residues. The DNA of the CDR3 is TGTGCCAGCAGAGGGGTGGGACTAGAGAATGAGCAGTTCTTC. Protein sequence: CASRGVGLENEQFF.

On this clonotype itself: This may stem from a read error, because a much larger clone lies one nucleotide away. The chain joins TRBV5-1 to TRBJ2-3; no reliable D call. This CDR3 has 15 residues. V lost 3 bases, J lost 2 bases, and 13 bases lay in between. CDR1 is SGHRS, CDR2 YFSETQ, per germline. The CDR3 DNA follows: TGCGCCAGCAGCTCTCTCCGGACCGCCACAGATACGCAGTATTTT. Protein product: CASSSLRTATDTQYF. The variable domain in full, completed from reference TRBV5-1 and TRBJ2-3, reads KAGVTQTPRYLIKTRGQQVTLSCSPISGHRSVSWYQQTPGQGLQFLFEYFSETQRNKGNFPGRFSGRQFSNSRSEMNVSTLELGDSALYLCASSSLRTATDTQYFGPGTRLTVL.

This chain links TRBV27 with TRBJ2-1, with D unclear. The CDR3 totals 13 residues. V was clipped by 5 bases and J by 9 bases, with 14 bases between them. Germline assignment: CDR1 MNHEY and CDR2 SMNVEV (reference sequence). The CDR3 region is CASSSSPLSEQFF. The CDR3 region has the DNA TGTGCCAGCAGTAGCTCTCCCCTGAGTGAGCAGTTCTTC.

In this sample, this clonotype turned up a few times. J is TRBJ1-1 and V is TRBV7-2; tentative D call: TRBD1 (6 bases). The germline V and J ends were trimmed by 1 base and 5 bases, with 14 bases remaining between them. The CDR3 is made up of 15 amino acids. Germline loops: CDR1 SGHTA, CDR2 FQGNSA. CDR3 amino acids: CASSLDWGARTEAFF. CDR3 sequence (DNA): TGTGCCAGCAGCTTAGATTGGGGGGCGAGAACTGAAGCTTTCTTT.

This clonotype was picked up a small number of times. J is TRBJ2-7 and V is TRBV20-1, with 10 nucleotides matching TRBD2. There are 13 residues in the CDR3. The trim removed 7 bases at V and 1 base at J, leaving 4 bases unmatched. CDR1 is DFQATT, CDR2 SNEGSKA, per germline (reference sequence). The CDR3 nucleotides are TGCAGTGTGGCGGGACTAGCGTCCTACGAGCAGTACTTC. Translating it yields CSVAGLASYEQYF.

The chain combines TRBV3-1 with TRBJ1-1; D gene unclear. The germline V gene encodes CDR1 LGHDT and CDR2 YNNKEL (reference sequence). This CDR3 contains 13 residues. V was trimmed by 0 bases and J by 2 bases, leaving 4 bases between them. As DNA, the CDR3 is TGTGCCAGCAGCCAAGAGATAAACACTGAAGCTTTCTTT. Translating it yields CASSQEINTEAFF.

The table lists this clonotype with many counts. This chain joins TRBV3-1 and TRBJ2-1, with TRBD1 matching over 9 bases. The length of the CDR3 is 15 residues. Trimming at V came to 5 bases and at J to 2 bases, leaving 4 bases not matched to a gene. Germline CDR1 and CDR2: LGHDT and YNNKEL (reference sequence). The CDR3 sequence: CASSSRDRAYNEQFF. The CDR3 bases are TGTGCCAGCAGCTCCCGGGACAGGGCCTACAATGAGCAGTTCTTC.

The chain couples TRBV6-1 to TRBJ2-1, with 8 bases lining up with TRBD1. There are 15 residues in the CDR3. Trimming at V came to 4 bases and at J to 7 bases, leaving 9 bases not matched to a gene. CDR1 MNHNS and CDR2 SASEGT come from the germline V gene. CDR3 DNA: TGTGCCAGCAGTGCCCCCCGGACAGGGCTGAATGAGCAGTTCTTC. Protein sequence: CASSAPRTGLNEQFF.

In this sample, this clonotype turned up a few times. The chain links TRBV12-3 or TRBV12-4 to TRBJ2-1, with 8 bases aligning to TRBD2. This CDR3 region has 19 residues. With 2 bases clipped from V and 0 bases from J, the junction kept 12 bases outside the gene matches. CDR3 region: CASSLMGAGGLSSYNEQFF. The CDR3 DNA sequence: TGTGCCAGCAGTTTAATGGGGGCGGGGGGTCTCAGCTCCTACAATGAGCAGTTCTTC.

The V call is TRBV5-1, the J call TRBJ2-4, with D tentatively TRBD1 or TRBD2 (7 bases each). The CDR3 is 14 residues long. Looked up from germline, CDR1 is SGHRS and CDR2 is YFSETQ. With 4 bases removed from V and 13 bases from J, the gap between germline ends came to 21 bases. CDR3 sequence: CASSQGGVYNEQYF. The CDR3 bases are TGCGCCAGCAGCCAGGGGGGGGTTTATAATGAGCAGTACTTC.

This clonotype has more than one count but fewer than ten. The chain couples TRBV7-9 to TRBJ2-5, with D perhaps matching TRBD1 (5 bases). V gave up 5 bases and J gave up 2 bases, with 15 bases separating them. Germline loops: CDR1 SEHNR, CDR2 FQNEAQ (reference sequence). This CDR3 contains 15 residues. CDR3 nucleotides: TGTGCCAGCAGCCCGACATCCAGGGCTCAAGAGACCCAGTACTTC. Translated: CASSPTSRAQETQYF.

This clonotype has only one observation. A single base separates this from a much larger clone, so it may be a read error. V usage is TRBV7-2 and J usage is TRBJ1-2, with 7 bases identical to TRBD1. The CDR3 spans 16 residues. Germline V gene lookup returns CDR1 SGHTA and CDR2 FQGNSA. CDR3 bases: TGTGCCAGCAGCTTAGTAGGCGTGACAGGGAGCTATGGCCACACCTTC. Translated: CASSLVGVTGSYGHTF.

The table lists this clonotype with a few counts. The chain has TRBV10-3 and TRBJ2-1, with 7 positions matching TRBD1. V lost 6 bases and J lost 9; bases outside the gene matches: 11. The germline CDR1 and CDR2 sequences are ENHRY and SYGVKD. The CDR3 loop spans 14 amino acids. Here the CDR3 reads CAISLQTGSGEQFF. CDR3 nucleotide sequence: TGTGCCATCAGCTTACAGACAGGGTCCGGTGAGCAGTTCTTC.

A remark on this clonotype: A junction boundary mismatches the germline segment, possibly from a read error. The chain is built from TRBV7-3 and TRBJ1-2; 9 positions match TRBD1. The CDR3 totals 15 residues. Germline CDR1 is SGHTA and CDR2 is FQGTGA. The CDR3 sequence is CASSLGGQGNYGCTF. CDR3 nucleotides: TGTGCCAGCAGCTTAGGAGGACAGGGGAACTATGGCTGCACCTTC.

This clonotype was seen a handful of times. The chain combines TRBV5-1 with TRBJ1-1; possibly TRBD1 for D (5 bases). The CDR3 is 14 residues long. Germline CDR1 is SGHRS and CDR2 is YFSETQ. V lost 4 bases, J lost 2 bases, and 12 bases lay in between. CDR3 region: CASSLTVANTEAFF. In nucleotides, the CDR3 is TGCGCCAGCAGCCTGACAGTCGCTAACACTGAAGCTTTCTTT.

The chain links TRBV7-2 to TRBJ1-5, with 7 bases that match TRBD1. V gave up 5 bases and J gave up 7 bases; unmatched junction bases: 8. Germline V gene sequence: CDR1 SGHTA, CDR2 FQGNSA. This CDR3 has 14 amino acids. The CDR3 sequence: CASSAFEGAQPQHF. CDR3 nucleotide sequence: TGTGCCAGCAGCGCATTCGAGGGGGCCCAGCCCCAGCATTTT.

This clonotype showed up many times. Written as DNA, the CDR3 is TGCAGTGCTAGTAAGGGAGGGCGTGAGACCCAGTACTTC. This gives the protein CSASKGGRETQYF. The V and J genes are TRBV20-1 and TRBJ2-5; 7 bases are shared with TRBD2. Losses at the gene ends were 3 bases for V and 5 bases for J; bases not matched to a gene: 6. This CDR3 is built from 13 residues. CDR1 is DFQATT and CDR2 is SNEGSKA in the germline V gene (reference sequence).

The V and J genes are TRBV7-9 and TRBJ1-2; no firm D call. The germline CDR1 and CDR2 sequences are SEHNR and FQNEAQ (reference sequence). The CDR3 extends over 14 amino acids. Trimming left V 1 base short and J 7 bases short, with 13 bases between. This CDR3 reads CASSLDSYAGGYTF. The CDR3 nucleotides read TGTGCCAGCAGCTTAGACAGCTACGCGGGTGGCTACACCTTC.

This clonotype has a handful of counts. J is TRBJ2-1 and V is TRBV7-2, with 14 bases identical to TRBD2. CDR3 length: 16 amino acids. Germline CDR1 and CDR2: SGHTA and FQGNSA. V gave up 4 bases and J gave up 7 bases; unmatched junction bases: 6. CDR3 DNA: TGTGCCAGCAGCTCTATCAGACTAGCGGGGGGGAATGAGCAGTTCTTC. It codes for CASSSIRLAGGNEQFF.

This clonotype was recorded many times. CDR3 in DNA: TGCAGTCTTACAGGGGACAATGAGCAGTTCTTC. Amino acids: CSLTGDNEQFF. The chain carries TRBV20-1 and TRBJ2-1; 7 positions agree with TRBD1. This CDR3 has 11 amino acids. CDR1 is DFQATT and CDR2 is SNEGSKA in the germline V gene (reference sequence). With V trimmed by 8 bases and J by 5 bases, 3 bases remained unmatched.

This chain's CDR3 is CSAEQGSSGANVLTF. CDR3 in DNA: TGCAGTGCCGAACAGGGGAGCTCTGGGGCCAACGTCCTGACTTTC. The chain carries TRBV20-1 and TRBJ2-6; TRBD1 matches 7 bases. There are 15 residues in the CDR3. The V gene's germline CDR1 is DFQATT and CDR2 SNEGSKA (reference sequence). J lost 0 bases, V lost 6 bases, and 5 bases had no gene match.

This clonotype was picked up one time. V and J are TRBV6-5 and TRBJ1-1; 9 bases fit TRBD1. The CDR3 spans 15 residues. Trimming at V came to 4 bases and at J to 4 bases, leaving 7 bases not matched to a gene. CDR1 MNHEY and CDR2 SVGAGI come from the germline V gene. The CDR3 region has the DNA TGTGCCAGCAGTTTTACAGGGGGCGTAAGCACTGAAGCTTTCTTT. Translation gives CASSFTGGVSTEAFF.

This clonotype has just a few counts. The chain carries TRBV20-1 and TRBJ2-5; possibly TRBD1 or TRBD2 for D (5 bases each). Trimming removed 3 bases at V and 4 bases at J, with 15 bases between. The CDR3 is 14 residues long. Germline V gene sequence: CDR1 DFQATT, CDR2 SNEGSKA (reference sequence). CDR3 sequence: CSASTSEGSETQYF. The CDR3 DNA sequence: TGCAGTGCTAGTACTAGTGAGGGGTCAGAGACCCAGTACTTC.

The chain recombines TRBV29-1 with TRBJ1-1; tentatively, D is TRBD1 (5 bases). This CDR3 region has 14 residues. Germline-derived CDR1 and CDR2 are SQVTM and ANQGSEA. Between the trimmed V and J ends, which lost 4 bases and 4 bases, there was a span of 16 bases. As DNA, the CDR3 is TGCAGCGTTGTGGGACGACGGACTTCCACTGAAGCTTTCTTT. Translated: CSVVGRRTSTEAFF.

The sample holds a few counts of this clonotype. The chain joins TRBV14 to TRBJ1-1; D uncertain. Germline CDR1 and CDR2: SGHDN and FVKESK. This CDR3 is 15 amino acids long. V lost 0 bases to trimming and J lost 1 base, with 9 bases between them. The CDR3 here is CASSQDRRRNTEAFF. The CDR3 nucleotides are TGTGCCAGCAGCCAAGATCGCCGGAGGAACACTGAAGCTTTCTTT.